These 10 T cell receptor beta chains were all obtained from the same sample, sequenced in a study of regulatory T cells in long-lasting Graves disease. Arm-PCR of CDR3 regions and iRepertoire HTBI primers were used to build TCR beta libraries. Using its own MiXCR run on the multiplex PCR reads, TCRdb lists one record per CDR3 protein. Among about 450,000 distinct CDR3 sequences listed, over 15% were seen once. Time point given: newly diagnosed GD, antithyroid drugs for less than 3 months. PBMC-derived RNA was used for the TCR library. The same specimen was also included in a second study, on T cells in Graves' hyperthyroidism and ophthalmopathy.

This material consisted of peripheral blood mononuclear cells (PBMCs), taken at new diagnosis, from a patient treated with antithyroid drugs. These TCRs come from a woman in her twenties or thirties with Graves disease.

This clonotype was found a few times. The chain carries TRBV6-2 or TRBV6-3 and TRBJ1-5, with TRBD1 matching 8 bases. CDR1 is MNHEY and CDR2 is SVGEGT in the germline V gene. The CDR3 extends over 16 amino acids. V dropped 2 bases and J dropped 3; count of bases not matched to a gene: 6. The CDR3 DNA sequence: TGTGCCAGCAGTTACCTGACAGGGGTTAACAATCAGCCCCAGCATTTT. It is translated as CASSYLTGVNNQPQHF.

The chain couples TRBV15 to TRBJ1-5; 9 bases are shared with TRBD1. Trimming cost V 2 bases and J 4 bases; bases outside gene matches: 6. Per the germline V gene, CDR1 is LNHNV and CDR2 is YYDKDF (reference sequence). The CDR3 runs to 16 residues. CDR3 protein: CATSRTTGTGNQPQHF. The CDR3 nucleotides read TGTGCCACCAGCAGAACGACCGGGACAGGGAATCAGCCCCAGCATTTT.

This clonotype was counted at least ten times. The rearrangement joins TRBV6-5 to TRBJ2-1; 12 nucleotides align to TRBD2. V lost 3 bases and J lost 6; bases outside the gene matches: 6. CDR3 length equals 16 residues. CDR1 and CDR2 (germline): MNHEY, SVGAGI. In DNA, the CDR3 is TGTGCCAGCAGTTATCTAGCGGGAGGGGTGGGCAATGAGCAGTTCTTC. Residues: CASSYLAGGVGNEQFF.

This clonotype was observed many times. This chain links TRBV7-9 with TRBJ2-1, with TRBD2 matching 7 bases. The CDR3 has 18 residues. With 4 bases clipped from V and 9 bases from J, the junction kept 21 bases outside the gene matches. From germline, CDR1 is SEHNR and CDR2 FQNEAQ (reference sequence). In DNA form, the CDR3 reads TGTGCCAGCAGCTCCCCCCAACCAGGAGTTGCGGGAGTAACTGAGCAGTTCTTC. It codes for CASSSPQPGVAGVTEQFF.

This clonotype was seen at least ten times. The chain recombines TRBV12-3 or TRBV12-4 with TRBJ2-1; TRBD1 is a possible D gene (5 bases). V lost 2 bases and J 6 bases, leaving 17 bases between the germline ends. CDR3 length: 16 residues. The CDR3 region has the DNA TGTGCCAGCAGTTTAACCACCCGACAGCCGCCCAATGAGCAGTTCTTC. Protein product: CASSLTTRQPPNEQFF.

Concerning this clonotype: Its ends do not fully match the called genes, so a read error is possible. This chain joins TRBV7-6 and TRBJ2-1, with TRBD2 matching over 13 bases. CDR3 size: 18 residues. Per germline, CDR1 SGHVS and CDR2 FNYEAQ. For the CDR3, the DNA is TGTGCCAGCAGCACCGGGACTAGCGGGATTTTCTCCTACAATGAGCGGTTCTTC. Protein sequence: CASSTGTSGIFSYNERFF. The complete variable domain, with remaining parts taken from reference TRBV7-6 and TRBJ2-1, reads GAGVSQSPRYKVTKRGQDVALRCDPISGHVSLYWYRQALGQGPEFLTYFNYEAQQDKSGLPNDRFSAERPEGSISTLTIQRTEQRDSAMYRCASSTGTSGIFSYNERFFGPGTRLTVL.

This clonotype was detected ten times or more. The gene calls are TRBV6-5 and TRBJ2-7; 11 nucleotides match TRBD2. The CDR3 is 15 residues long. Germline loops: CDR1 MNHEY, CDR2 SVGAGI. Trimming took 2 bases from V and 2 from J; bases not matched to a gene: 2. The CDR3 region has the DNA TGTGCCAGCAGTTACACGACTAGCGGGACCTACGAGCAGTACTTC. This codes for CASSYTTSGTYEQYF.

This clonotype has a count of ten or more. The chain uses TRBV5-1 and TRBJ2-1; D is undetermined. Germline V gene data show CDR1 as SGHRS and CDR2 as YFSETQ. Trimming left V 7 bases short and J 3 bases short, with 11 bases between. The CDR3 has 13 amino acids. The CDR3 coding sequence is TGCGCCAGCTCCACGGAAGGCTACAATGAGCAGTTCTTC. As protein: CASSTEGYNEQFF.

This clonotype came up many times. This sequence joins TRBV14 and TRBJ2-5; no clear D. The CDR3 runs 12 residues. V lost 7 bases to trimming and J lost 0 bases, with 6 bases between them. Germline V CDR1 and CDR2: SGHDN, FVKESK. The CDR3 nucleotides are TGTGCCAGCACAGGAGACCAAGAGACCCAGTACTTC. Amino acids: CASTGDQETQYF.

This clonotype was detected ten times or more. The V and J genes are TRBV24-1 and TRBJ2-5; the match to TRBD2 covers 7 bases. With 4 bases clipped from V and 7 bases from J, the junction kept 5 bases outside the gene matches. The CDR3 length is 13 residues. CDR1 is KGHDR, CDR2 SFDVKD, per germline. CDR3 residues: CATSEGGELTQYF. CDR3 nucleotide sequence: TGTGCCACCAGTGAGGGAGGGGAGTTGACCCAGTACTTC.